This record covers a single TCR beta chain. These data originate in a study of shared clonotypes between healthy human individuals. It was about 180 ng DNA, about 30,000 T cell genomes, that sorted-subset replicate PCRs used. Method: immunoSEQ multiplex PCR; TCRdb's copy keeps in-frame clones and lacks some. Found here are some 350,000 clones, around 72% of them singletons; the top ten hold 10% to 13%. The TCR was taken from a man under 40 in good health. What was sequenced was memory CD4+ T cells sorted from blood. Subset of the sample: CD45RA-negative fraction.

The CDR3 region is CASRPGSTNEKLFF. CDR3 nucleotides: TGTGCCTCCCGCCCCGGTTCAACTAATGAAAAACTGTTTTTT. This chain uses TRBV28 with TRBJ1-4, with D uncertain. Between the trimmed V and J ends, which lost 11 bases and 0 bases, there was a span of 13 bases. CDR1 is MDHEN, CDR2 SYDVKM, per germline. The CDR3 runs 14 residues.